Each of the 30 T cell receptor beta chains below was sequenced from the same sample in a study of cytomegalovirus exposure and HLA in healthy donors. PCR amplification relied on 60 Vbeta primers (plus 13 Jbeta primers). Generated by immunoSEQ multiplex PCR, the TCRdb table keeps only in-frame clones and is missing some. The sample shows around 70,000 clones, around 80% of them seen only once. The sample was PBMCs. The receptors shown here come from a girl aged 10-17 years in good health and CMV-seropositive.

The CDR3 region is CASSRVTGTGGSGELFF. CDR3 nucleotide sequence: TGCGCCAGCAGCCGCGTAACCGGGACAGGGGGTTCCGGGGAGCTGTTTTTT. The chain employs TRBV4-3 and TRBJ2-2; 11 nucleotides align to TRBD1. Per germline, CDR1 LGHNA and CDR2 YSLEER. The CDR3 has 17 residues. Losses at the gene ends were 4 bases for V and 6 bases for J; bases not matched to a gene: 10.

The chain recombines TRBV4-3 with TRBJ2-7; D is possibly TRBD1 (6 bases). This CDR3 has 16 residues. Per germline, CDR1 LGHNA and CDR2 YSLEER. V was pared by 0 bases and J by 0 bases, with 12 bases between. Here the CDR3 reads CASSQDHRAASYEQYF. DNA of the CDR3: TGCGCCAGCAGCCAAGATCACAGGGCAGCCTCCTACGAGCAGTACTTC.

This clone was observed a single time. CDR3: CASTSGSGVAGEQFF. The DNA of the CDR3 is TGCGCCAGCACTAGCGGGTCGGGCGTTGCTGGTGAGCAGTTCTTC. The chain couples TRBV5-1 to TRBJ2-1; 8 nucleotides line up with TRBD2. V lost 6 bases to trimming and J lost 9 bases; unmatched junction nucleotides: 14. Germline assignment: CDR1 SGHRS and CDR2 YFSETQ. The CDR3 contains 15 residues.

The genes are TRBV19 and TRBJ1-5; D is ambiguous. V was clipped by 3 bases and J by 7 bases, with 16 bases between them. Germline V lookup: CDR1 LNHDA, CDR2 SQIVND (reference sequence). The CDR3 has 15 amino acids. For the CDR3, the DNA is TGTGCCAGTAGTATCGTCAGTCTCCTCGGGCAGCCCCAGCATTTT. It specifies CASSIVSLLGQPQHF.

V is TRBV6-5 and J is TRBJ1-2, with no clear D. V was cut by 5 bases and J by 5 bases, with 9 bases left in between. The CDR3 has 12 residues. Germline V gene sequence: CDR1 MNHEY, CDR2 SVGAGI. CDR3 nucleotide sequence: TGTGCCAGCAGTGCGGGAGGGTATGGCTACACCTTC. This translates into CASSAGGYGYTF.

This clone turned up a few times. The chain couples TRBV19 to TRBJ1-4; no reliable D call. This CDR3 spans 13 amino acids. V was pared by 5 bases and J by 0 bases, with 4 bases between. Germline CDR1 is LNHDA and CDR2 is SQIVND (reference sequence). The CDR3 sequence is CASSYTTNEKLFF. In nucleotides, the CDR3 is TGTGCCAGTAGTTACACAACTAATGAAAAACTGTTTTTT.

This chain connects TRBV4-3 to TRBJ1-1; tentatively, D is TRBD1 (5 bases). Germline V lookup: CDR1 LGHNA, CDR2 YSLEER. CDR3 length: 15 residues. V was pared by 6 bases and J by 2 bases, with 16 bases between. CDR3 sequence (DNA): TGCGCCAGCAGGCTCTTCCAGGGTTTTAACACTGAAGCTTTCTTT. Encoded protein: CASRLFQGFNTEAFF.

The V call is TRBV11-2, the J call TRBJ2-7; 8 bases agree with TRBD1. The length of the CDR3 is 12 residues. CDR1 SGHAT and CDR2 FQNNGV come from the germline V gene. V lost 5 bases and J lost 5; bases outside the gene matches: 2. CDR3 sequence (DNA): TGTGCCAGCAGCCTGGACAGGGACGAGCAGTACTTC. It is translated as CASSLDRDEQYF.

The genes are TRBV5-1 and TRBJ2-5, with a tentative D call TRBD2 (6 bases). The CDR3 has 16 residues. Germline V gives CDR1 SGHRS, CDR2 YFSETQ. V gave up 0 bases and J gave up 5 bases, with 17 bases separating them. CDR3 protein: CASSLDGVGGYETQYF. CDR3 nucleotide sequence: TGCGCCAGCAGCTTGGATGGGGTGGGAGGATATGAGACCCAGTACTTC.

The chain uses TRBV2 and TRBJ1-4, with TRBD1 matching over 9 bases. CDR3 length: 16 amino acids. Looked up from germline, CDR1 is SNHLY and CDR2 is FYNNEI. V was clipped by 5 bases and J by 10 bases; unmatched bases: 14. The CDR3 DNA reads TGTGCCAGCAGTCACCCGGGACAGGGTTCAGTAGGAAAACTGTTTTTT. Translation gives CASSHPGQGSVGKLFF.

This chain connects TRBV6-5 to TRBJ2-5, with D possibly matching TRBD2 (5 bases). The CDR3 is 15 amino acids. Looked up from germline, CDR1 is MNHEY and CDR2 is SVGAGI. The ends were cut back, 5 bases at V and 0 bases at J, with 13 bases in the middle. In nucleotides, the CDR3 is TGTGCCAGCAGTGACTATAGACTGCACCAAGAGACCCAGTACTTC. It codes for CASSDYRLHQETQYF.

The chain uses TRBV6-5 and TRBJ2-7, with TRBD2 matching over 9 bases. There are 16 residues in the CDR3. The junction had 7 bases not matched to a gene; V was cut back by 2 bases and J by 2 bases. Germline values: CDR1 MNHEY, CDR2 SVGAGI. The CDR3 reads CASSYPTSGQTYEQYF. The CDR3 nucleotides are TGTGCCAGCAGTTACCCTACTAGCGGGCAAACCTACGAGCAGTACTTC.

The gene calls are TRBV6-1 and TRBJ1-3; possibly TRBD1 for D (5 bases). CDR3 length: 14 amino acids. CDR1 is MNHNS and CDR2 is SASEGT in the germline V gene. Trimming shortened V by 4 bases and J by 0 bases, and 7 bases separated the two germline ends. The CDR3 loop reads CASSARASGNTIYF. CDR3 nucleotide sequence: TGTGCCAGCAGTGCCAGGGCCTCTGGAAACACCATATATTTT.

The rearrangement joins TRBV7-9 to TRBJ2-7, with D perhaps matching TRBD2 (7 bases). V lost 3 bases to trimming and J lost 2 bases, with 14 bases between them. This CDR3 comprises 15 residues. The germline V gene has CDR1 SEHNR and CDR2 FQNEAQ (reference sequence). The CDR3 reads CASSFPIGGAYEQYF. Here the CDR3 DNA reads TGTGCCAGCAGCTTCCCCATAGGGGGGGCCTACGAGCAGTACTTC.

The gene calls are TRBV28 and TRBJ1-1, with 8 bases fitting TRBD1. The CDR3 extends over 14 amino acids. V lost 8 bases, J lost 5 bases, and 10 bases stayed unmatched. Germline V gene lookup returns CDR1 MDHEN and CDR2 SYDVKM. CDR3 residues: CASYLGTGRTEAFF. CDR3 in DNA: TGTGCCAGCTACCTCGGGACAGGACGGACTGAAGCTTTCTTT. The full variable domain, completed using reference TRBV28 and TRBJ1-1, is DVKVTQSSRYLVKRTGEKVFLECVQDMDHENMFWYRQDPGLGLRLIYFSYDVKMKEKGDIPEGYSVSREKKERFSLILESASTNQTSMYLCASYLGTGRTEAFFGQGTRLTVV.

This clone has just one count. CDR3 region: CASSHTGNREKLFF. CDR3 nucleotide sequence: TGCGCCAGCAGCCACACAGGGAATCGTGAAAAACTGTTTTTT. This sequence joins TRBV4-3 and TRBJ1-4; D is possibly TRBD1 (6 bases). Trimming removed 3 bases at V and 7 bases at J, with 12 bases between. This CDR3 contains 14 residues. CDR1 is LGHNA and CDR2 is YSLEER in the germline V gene.

The genes are TRBV9 and TRBJ2-1, with 7 positions matching TRBD2. Germline assignment: CDR1 SGDLS and CDR2 YYNGEE. Trimming removed 0 bases from V and 4 bases from J; junction bases left unmatched: 4. CDR3 length: 15 amino acids. CDR3 coding DNA: TGTGCCAGCAGCGTAGGTAGCGGGCCTTACAATGAGCAGTTCTTC. Its translation: CASSVGSGPYNEQFF. Complete variable domain (other parts from reference TRBV9 and TRBJ2-1): DSGVTQTPKHLITATGQRVTLRCSPRSGDLSVYWYQQSLDQGLQFLIQYYNGEERAKGNILERFSAQQFPDLHSELNLSSLELGDSALYFCASSVGSGPYNEQFFGPGTRLTVL.

The chain employs TRBV7-9 and TRBJ2-7; weak D call: TRBD1 (6 bases). The CDR3 runs to 14 residues. Germline CDR1 SEHNR, CDR2 FQNEAQ (reference sequence). The germline V and J ends were trimmed by 2 bases and 3 bases, with 11 bases remaining between them. Here the CDR3 DNA reads TGTGCCAGCAGCTTAAGACGGGACAACTACGAGCAGTACTTC. The encoded protein is CASSLRRDNYEQYF. The whole variable domain, filled in from reference TRBV7-9 and TRBJ2-7, reads DTGVSQNPRHKITKRGQNVTFRCDPISEHNRLYWYRQTLGQGPEFLTYFQNEAQLEKSRLLSDRFSAERPKGSFSTLEIQRTEQGDSAMYLCASSLRRDNYEQYFGPGTRLTVT.

This chain links TRBV28 with TRBJ1-6; 8 nucleotides line up with TRBD1. V was pared by 4 bases and J by 9 bases, with 8 bases of the junction left unmatched. CDR3 length: 15 amino acids. Germline V gene lookup returns CDR1 MDHEN and CDR2 SYDVKM. Here the CDR3 DNA reads TGTGCCAGCAGTTCTCGGACAGGGAAGGGTTCACCCCTCCACTTT. It is translated as CASSSRTGKGSPLHF.

V and J are TRBV27 and TRBJ2-7; 10 bases are a match to TRBD1. Germline V gene lookup returns CDR1 MNHEY and CDR2 SMNVEV (reference sequence). This CDR3 spans 13 amino acids. Unmatched junction bases numbered 2, after V lost 8 bases and J lost 1 base. CDR3 protein: CASGTGDSYEQYF. As DNA, the CDR3 is TGTGCCAGCGGGACAGGGGATTCCTACGAGCAGTACTTC.

The chain employs TRBV5-6 and TRBJ2-7; D is perhaps TRBD2 (5 bases). CDR3 length: 13 residues. Germline CDR1 reads SGHDT; CDR2 reads YYEEEE. V was shortened by 2 bases and J by 3 bases, with 9 bases between the two germline ends. CDR3 protein: CASSFGESYEQYF. The DNA of the CDR3 is TGTGCCAGCAGCTTTGGGGAGAGCTACGAGCAGTACTTC.

V is TRBV29-1 and J is TRBJ1-2; TRBD1 might be the D (5 bases). Germline V gene data show CDR1 as SQVTM and CDR2 as ANQGSEA. V was trimmed by 4 bases and J by 6 bases, leaving 15 bases between them. The CDR3 has 13 residues. The CDR3 DNA is TGCAGCGTTGTAGGGGCGGTCTGGGATGGCTACACCTTC. Residues: CSVVGAVWDGYTF.

The chain couples TRBV27 to TRBJ2-7, with TRBD2 matching over 7 bases. The CDR3 extends over 14 amino acids. The germline CDR1 and CDR2 sequences are MNHEY and SMNVEV (reference sequence). Unmatched junction bases numbered 7, after V lost 2 bases and J lost 6 bases. The CDR3 DNA reads as TGTGCCAGCAGTTTAGGGGGGGGAAGGGGCGAGCAGTACTTC. This encodes CASSLGGGRGEQYF.

J is TRBJ1-1 and V is TRBV5-4, with 8 bases aligning to TRBD1. V lost 3 bases and J lost 7; bases outside the gene matches: 8. The CDR3 runs to 14 residues. From germline, CDR1 is SGHNT and CDR2 YYREEE (reference sequence). CDR3 region: CASSSRGRRSEAFF. DNA of the CDR3: TGTGCCAGCAGCTCCAGGGGGCGAAGGAGTGAAGCTTTCTTT.

This chain uses TRBV30 with TRBJ2-1, with D hard to call. CDR1 GTSNPN and CDR2 SVGIG come from the germline V gene (reference sequence). V dropped 0 bases and J dropped 9 bases, with 3 bases sitting between them. The CDR3 runs to 10 residues. CDR3 sequence (DNA): TGTGCCTGGAGTGTGAGTGAGCAGTTCTTC. This encodes CAWSVSEQFF.

The CDR3 loop reads CASSPGTGLETQYF. In DNA form, the CDR3 reads TGTGCCAGCAGTCCGGGGACAGGGTTGGAGACCCAGTACTTC. V gene TRBV28 combines with J gene TRBJ2-5; 9 nucleotides align to TRBD1. Germline values: CDR1 MDHEN, CDR2 SYDVKM. The V and J ends lost 5 bases and 5 bases, in that order; junction bases with no gene match: 6. This CDR3 region has 14 residues.

The chain couples TRBV6-6 to TRBJ1-2; TRBD1 might be the D (5 bases). Germline V CDR1 and CDR2: MNHNY, SVGAGI (reference sequence). V was trimmed by 10 bases and J by 3 bases, leaving 12 bases between them. The CDR3 is 12 residues long. CDR3 bases: TGTGCCACACAGGACGCATACTATGGCTACACCTTC. Residues: CATQDAYYGYTF.

This clone was counted a few times. The chain carries TRBV4-1 and TRBJ1-4; D unclear. This CDR3 is 13 amino acids long. Germline values: CDR1 MGHRA, CDR2 YSYEKL. Trimming removed 8 bases at V and 0 bases at J, with 7 bases between. CDR3 nucleotides: TGCGCCAGCTCCGGGGCAACTAATGAAAAACTGTTTTTT. It codes for CASSGATNEKLFF.

The chain uses TRBV5-8 and TRBJ1-5, with D uncertain. CDR1 is SGHTS and CDR2 is YDEGEE in the germline V gene. The CDR3 covers 14 residues. Trimming pared 1 base from V and 3 bases from J, leaving 8 bases between. CDR3 nucleotide sequence: TGTGCCAGCAGCTTGAAGAACATCAATCAGCCCCAGCATTTT. This codes for CASSLKNINQPQHF.

The rearrangement uses TRBV19 and TRBJ1-2, with 7 positions matching TRBD1. The CDR3 has 16 residues. Germline V CDR1 and CDR2: LNHDA, SQIVND (reference sequence). V lost 8 bases and J lost 8; bases outside the gene matches: 20. This CDR3 is CASSSHMTGLLKGYTF. The CDR3 DNA is TGTGCCAGTTCCTCGCACATGACAGGGCTCCTCAAGGGCTACACCTTC.